This entry lists 28 T cell receptor beta chains sequenced from one sample in a study of blood T cell repertoires in COVID-19. Clones were read by immunoSEQ multiplex PCR, and TCRdb kept only the in-frame ones, dropping some. The table has 20,000 to 25,000 clones, about 83% seen once; the top ten hold approximately 9%. Input material: peripheral blood. Receptors were obtained from a human donor with active COVID-19. The donor label of this sample is uncertain.

The V call is TRBV9, the J call TRBJ1-5; D is possibly TRBD1 (6 bases). This CDR3 contains 13 residues. Germline CDR1 reads SGDLS; CDR2 reads YYNGEE. Deletions cut 4 bases from V and 6 bases from J, with 11 bases between. The CDR3 spells CASSPGDGQPQHF. The CDR3 nucleotides are TGTGCCAGCAGCCCAGGGGATGGTCAGCCCCAGCATTTT. Full variable domain (outside the CDR3, taken from reference TRBV9 and TRBJ1-5): DSGVTQTPKHLITATGQRVTLRCSPRSGDLSVYWYQQSLDQGLQFLIQYYNGEERAKGNILERFSAQQFPDLHSELNLSSLELGDSALYFCASSPGDGQPQHFGDGTRLSIL.

The chain has TRBV5-6 and TRBJ2-7, with 7 bases that match TRBD2. The germline CDR1 and CDR2 sequences are SGHDT and YYEEEE. V trimming: 3 bases; J trimming: 6 bases; junction bases outside the gene matches: 12. The CDR3 has 15 residues. CDR3 DNA: TGTGCCAGCAGCTCACTTGGCGGGAGACCCAGCGAGCAGTACTTC. This sequence encodes CASSSLGGRPSEQYF.

The rearrangement joins TRBV19 to TRBJ1-5; a possible D gene is TRBD1 (6 bases). The ends were cut back, 4 bases at V and 7 bases at J, with 20 bases in the middle. The CDR3 loop spans 16 amino acids. Germline V gene lookup returns CDR1 LNHDA and CDR2 SQIVND (reference sequence). CDR3 coding DNA: TGTGCCAGTAGTAACGGACAGACGAGGCCCGGACAGCCCCAGCATTTT. It encodes CASSNGQTRPGQPQHF.

The V and J genes are TRBV5-1 and TRBJ2-3, with TRBD1 matching over 8 bases. The CDR3 length is 14 residues. J gave up 5 bases and V 4 bases, and 6 bases lay outside the gene matches. Germline V gene lookup returns CDR1 SGHRS and CDR2 YFSETQ. The CDR3 DNA follows: TGCGCCAGCAGCCTAGGACAGGGTGGAGATACGCAGTATTTT. The encoded protein is CASSLGQGGDTQYF.

The chain combines TRBV2 with TRBJ1-3; D ambiguous. Trimming took 7 bases from V and 4 from J, leaving 23 bases between them. Germline CDR1 is SNHLY and CDR2 is FYNNEI. The CDR3 is made up of 17 amino acids. The CDR3 sequence: CASISPSQVVQGNTIYF. DNA for the CDR3: TGTGCCAGCATCTCCCCCTCTCAGGTCGTCCAAGGAAACACCATATATTTT.

CDR3 DNA sequence: TGTGCCAGCAGTTTAAACGCGCCCGGGGAGCTGTTTTTT. Translation: CASSLNAPGELFF. J is TRBJ2-2 and V is TRBV12-3 or TRBV12-4; D not resolved. The CDR3 totals 13 residues. Between the trimmed V and J ends, which lost 2 bases and 6 bases, there was a span of 7 bases.

The CDR3 DNA reads as TGTGCCAGCAAGCCTTTTGGTGGGACTAGCGTCAACGAGCAGTACTTC. Translating it yields CASKPFGGTSVNEQYF. This chain joins TRBV28 and TRBJ2-7; 10 positions match TRBD2. CDR1 MDHEN and CDR2 SYDVKM come from the germline V gene. The V and J ends lost 7 bases and 5 bases, in that order; junction bases with no gene match: 14. The CDR3 sequence is 16 residues long.

The V gene is TRBV28, the J gene TRBJ2-7; D gene ambiguous. CDR1 and CDR2 (germline): MDHEN, SYDVKM. This CDR3 has 11 residues. The V gene lost 9 bases and the J gene lost 3 bases, with 9 bases spanning the gap. CDR3 sequence reads: CASNTNYEQYF. CDR3 coding DNA: TGTGCCAGTAACACGAACTACGAGCAGTACTTC.

This clone has more than one count but fewer than ten. The rearrangement links TRBV29-1 to TRBJ1-5; TRBD1 might be the D (6 bases). The CDR3 sequence is 13 residues long. CDR1 and CDR2 from the germline V gene are SQVTM and ANQGSEA. The V end was cut by 4 bases, the J end by 5 bases, with 12 bases between. The CDR3 here is CSVADRFDQPQHF. The CDR3 region has the DNA TGCAGCGTTGCCGACAGGTTCGATCAGCCCCAGCATTTT.

The J gene is TRBJ2-1, the V gene TRBV24-1; 9 bases are a match to TRBD2. V shed 3 bases and J 7 bases; nucleotides not matched to a gene: 9. Germline loops: CDR1 KGHDR, CDR2 SFDVKD. The CDR3 is 16 amino acids. The CDR3 loop reads CATSDTVAGVFNEQFF. The CDR3 DNA reads as TGTGCCACCAGTGATACGGTAGCGGGAGTTTTTAATGAGCAGTTCTTC.

The chain employs TRBV6-5 and TRBJ2-7; D might be TRBD2 (6 bases). The V gene lost 0 bases and the J gene lost 6 bases, with 15 bases spanning the gap. Germline V CDR1 and CDR2: MNHEY, SVGAGI. The CDR3 has 15 amino acids. DNA for the CDR3: TGTGCCAGCAGTTACTCAGCCGGGACTCCTCTCGAGCAGTACTTC. It specifies CASSYSAGTPLEQYF.

V gene TRBV12-3 or TRBV12-4 combines with J gene TRBJ1-5; D call uncertain. With 6 bases removed from V and 0 bases from J, the gap between germline ends came to 6 bases. CDR3 length: 13 residues. CDR3: CASSTYSNQPQHF. The CDR3 DNA sequence: TGTGCCAGCAGCACCTATAGCAATCAGCCCCAGCATTTT.

The chain is built from TRBV7-2 and TRBJ1-4, with D possibly TRBD1 on 6 matching bases. CDR3 length: 14 amino acids. The V and J ends lost 5 bases and 4 bases respectively, with 11 bases between them. Germline CDR1 SGHTA, CDR2 FQGNSA. CDR3 nucleotide sequence: TGTGCCAGCAGCCGTGGACAGTATAATGAAAAACTGTTTTTT. Translating it yields CASSRGQYNEKLFF.

The chain couples TRBV5-5 to TRBJ2-7, with D maybe TRBD1 (6 bases). The V end was cut by 3 bases, the J end by 4 bases, with 14 bases between. The germline V gene has CDR1 SGHKS and CDR2 YYEKEE (reference sequence). The CDR3 runs 14 residues. CDR3 coding DNA: TGTGCCAGCAGCTCCGACCCGGACAGATACGAGCAGTACTTC. This codes for CASSSDPDRYEQYF.

This chain uses TRBV11-3 with TRBJ1-1; 11 bases are a match to TRBD1. Looked up from germline, CDR1 is SGHNT and CDR2 is YENEEA. The length of the CDR3 is 14 residues. The junction had 5 bases not matched to a gene; V was cut back by 5 bases and J by 6 bases. The CDR3: CASSPRTGGSEAFF. The CDR3, as DNA: TGTGCCAGCAGCCCACGGACAGGGGGCTCTGAAGCTTTCTTT.

The chain carries TRBV30 and TRBJ1-1, with D perhaps matching TRBD1 (5 bases). Germline V lookup: CDR1 GTSNPN, CDR2 SVGIG (reference sequence). The CDR3 totals 13 residues. V gave up 5 bases and J gave up 6 bases, with 16 bases separating them. The CDR3 loop is CAWAKEGWSEAFF. DNA of the CDR3: TGTGCCTGGGCCAAGGAGGGGTGGTCTGAAGCTTTCTTT.

V and J are TRBV5-1 and TRBJ2-3; 8 bases are a match to TRBD1. CDR1 is SGHRS and CDR2 is YFSETQ in the germline V gene. The CDR3 consists of 17 residues. V was pared by 2 bases and J by 3 bases, with 11 bases of the junction left unmatched. CDR3 sequence reads: CASSFGAGQGGTDTQYF. In nucleotides, the CDR3 is TGCGCCAGCAGCTTTGGGGCCGGACAGGGTGGGACAGATACGCAGTATTTT.

The chain links TRBV28 to TRBJ2-7; maybe TRBD2 (5 bases). CDR3 size: 12 residues. Trimming removed 6 bases at V and 2 bases at J, with 8 bases between. Germline lookup yields CDR1 MDHEN and CDR2 SYDVKM. The CDR3 region is CASSLRAYEQYF. The CDR3 DNA follows: TGTGCCAGCAGCCTGCGGGCCTACGAGCAGTACTTC.

This chain links TRBV4-3 with TRBJ2-7; 9 bases are shared with TRBD1. The germline CDR1 and CDR2 sequences are LGHNA and YSLEER. The CDR3 contains 16 residues. V shed 0 bases, J shed 3 bases, and the junction held 6 bases outside the gene matches. CDR3 bases: TGCGCCAGCAGCCAAGATGAGAAGGACAGGGGCTACGAGCAGTACTTC. Translating gives CASSQDEKDRGYEQYF.

The chain joins TRBV6-6 to TRBJ1-6; D possibly corresponds to TRBD1 (6 bases). This CDR3 is 16 amino acids long. The V end was cut by 8 bases, the J end by 8 bases, with 22 bases between. Germline V gene data show CDR1 as MNHNY and CDR2 as SVGAGI (reference sequence). The chain's CDR3 is CASGNTVTGRHSPLHF. The CDR3 region has the DNA TGTGCCAGCGGAAACACCGTAACAGGGCGGCATTCACCCCTCCACTTT.

The chain joins TRBV11-2 to TRBJ1-5, with D possibly TRBD1 on 6 matching bases. From germline, CDR1 is SGHAT and CDR2 FQNNGV. The CDR3 contains 15 residues. V dropped 1 base and J dropped 7 bases, with 14 bases sitting between them. The CDR3 reads CASSLAGRGNQPQHF. In nucleotides, the CDR3 is TGTGCCAGCAGCTTAGCTGGTAGGGGGAACCAGCCCCAGCATTTT.

The chain is built from TRBV7-2 and TRBJ1-2, with 7 bases lining up with TRBD1. Germline values: CDR1 SGHTA, CDR2 FQGNSA. The CDR3 spans 15 residues. Trimming removed 3 bases from V and 2 bases from J; junction bases left unmatched: 6. The CDR3 sequence is CASSFMDRINYGYTF. The CDR3 region has the DNA TGTGCCAGCAGCTTTATGGACAGGATAAACTATGGCTACACCTTC.

V and J are TRBV28 and TRBJ1-5, with TRBD1 identical over 8 bases. Per the germline V gene, CDR1 is MDHEN and CDR2 is SYDVKM. The ends lost 10 bases at V and 7 bases at J; junction bases unmatched: 12. The CDR3 sequence is 14 residues long. In DNA, the CDR3 is TGTGCCACCGACCAGGCAGGGGGCTGGCAGCCCCAGCATTTT. It translates to CATDQAGGWQPQHF.

This clone was detected only once. The chain joins TRBV7-8 to TRBJ2-7, with D tentatively TRBD2 (5 bases). The CDR3 has 17 residues. V was trimmed by 4 bases and J by 3 bases, leaving 22 bases between them. The germline gives CDR1 SGHVS, CDR2 FQNEAQ. CDR3 DNA sequence: TGTGCCAGCAGCTCTCCCCGGAGGCAAACGGCCAACTACGAGCAGTACTTC. Its translation: CASSSPRRQTANYEQYF.

The chain uses TRBV29-1 and TRBJ2-4; weak D call: TRBD1 (5 bases). Germline V gene lookup returns CDR1 SQVTM and CDR2 ANQGSEA. Trimming stripped 2 bases from V and 6 bases from J, with 14 bases between. The CDR3 is made up of 14 amino acids. CDR3 in amino acids: CSVELFAGLNIQYF. The CDR3 bases are TGCAGCGTTGAATTATTCGCAGGGTTAAACATTCAGTACTTC.

The V and J genes are TRBV2 and TRBJ2-7, with 7 positions matching TRBD2. Germline CDR1 SNHLY, CDR2 FYNNEI. Trimming cost V 6 bases and J 1 base; bases outside gene matches: 9. CDR3 length: 15 residues. The CDR3 region is CASRGGNVLSYEQYF. The CDR3 DNA is TGTGCCAGCAGGGGAGGGAATGTACTGTCCTACGAGCAGTACTTC.

The chain recombines TRBV27 with TRBJ2-4; D gene uncertain. This CDR3 is built from 12 residues. V lost 5 bases to trimming and J lost 2 bases, with 4 bases between them. Germline V gene data show CDR1 as MNHEY and CDR2 as SMNVEV (reference sequence). The CDR3 protein is CASSPSKNIQYF. The CDR3 bases are TGTGCCAGCAGTCCGTCCAAAAACATTCAGTACTTC.

This clone was seen only once. The J gene is TRBJ1-2, the V gene TRBV24-1, with TRBD1 identical over 9 bases. Germline V gene data show CDR1 as KGHDR and CDR2 as SFDVKD. The CDR3 extends over 15 amino acids. Trimming at V came to 11 bases and at J to 3 bases, leaving 12 bases not matched to a gene. Written as DNA, the CDR3 is TGTGCCATTGAGGGGGGGACAGGGCGCGACTATGGCTACACCTTC. It specifies CAIEGGTGRDYGYTF.